Reported below is one T cell receptor beta chain. The antigen is not known. These data originate in a study of post-analysis software for immune sequencing data. In the study overall: Relapsing-remitting, secondary progressive and progressive-relapsing courses of multiple sclerosis were included.

V lost 5 bases to trimming and J lost 5 bases, with 7 bases between them. The V gene's germline CDR1 is MDHEN and CDR2 SYDVKM. The CDR3 spans 12 residues. The TCR beta cDNA libraries carried unique molecular identifiers. TCRdb reprocessed the PCR reads via MiXCR and lists one record per CDR3 protein. This table holds about 460,000 distinct CDR3 sequences, roughly 45% found once. General study points: The normalized Chao1 diversity of multiple sclerosis patients was significantly lower than that of controls. Patients used five TRBV segments, including TRBV5-6, TRBV5-1 and TRBV20-1, more often than controls.

The TCR comes from a girl between 5 and 17 years old with multiple sclerosis. This chain links TRBV28 with TRBJ1-5; D is undetermined. Sequencing was carried out using blood. The CDR3 is CASSPSDQPQHF. CDR3 nucleotide sequence: TGTGCCAGCAGTCCTAGTGATCAGCCCCAGCATTTT.